This TCR beta chain derives from a study of shared clonotypes between healthy human individuals (dated by TCRdb to 2020 to 2022). Notes on the research overall: The cohort comprised two women and a few men aged 18 to 49 years. To estimate repertoire size and how much clonotypes are shared between individuals, the study performed deep sequencing of blood TCR repertoires from a handful of healthy adults. Different laboratories and diverse techniques were used to prepare libraries and sequence TCR repertoires, to increase sequencing depth and limit assay-specific biases. Leukapheresis yielded between about 0.85 and 9 billion PBMCs per donor. Paper-wide results and their limitations: The genetic and exposure-history diversity represented was limited by the small number of donors. Only blood was sampled, and tissue TCR repertoires likely differ from those in blood. Based on pairwise subsampling, the degree of clonotype sharing among donors was expected to be affected by sequencing depth.

TCR CDR3 regions were amplified from genomic DNA by multiplex PCR using the deep immunoSEQ assay. Genomic DNA extracted from each cell subset was distributed evenly over all wells of several immunoSEQ 96-well plates, and each plate served as one replicate. For unsorted PBMC, 300 to 350 ng genomic DNA, equal to tens of thousands of T cell genomes, was loaded into each replicate PCR. Ten immunoSEQ deep assay plates were used to sequence unsorted PBMC genomic DNA. Purified libraries were quantified with a Qubit 3.0 fluorometer, sized on a Bioanalyzer 2100, and re-quantified with the KAPA Library Quantification kit. Each immunoSEQ 96-well plate was sequenced on its own single-read 150-cycle Illumina NextSeq 550 flow cell. Processing in the source paper ran as follows. Because the immunoSEQ output held only junctional sequences and lacked quality scores, the filtering could not match the filtering applied to full-length reads. To assign V/J genes and CDR3, sequences were annotated against IMGT germline references using PyIR, a Python wrapper for IgBLAST v1.9. Reads with weak V/J assignments (E-value above 1e-6), missing CDR3, stop codons, out-of-frame junctions, or ambiguous translated residues were removed. V3J clonotypes were defined by identical inferred V gene, J gene, and CDR3 amino acid sequence. Percentage overlap between repertoires was computed as shared unique clonotypes divided by the size of the smaller repertoire. Repertoire richness was assessed with RTK rarefaction, the Chao1 estimator, and Recon v2.1 estimates of unobserved clonotypes. What TCRdb holds here is the immuneACCESS table cut down to in-frame rearrangements. Part of the clones is not present; checked against another copy, under half of the missing clones reflect an unresolved V gene, and the others are unexplained. V, J and clone size are taken as reported in that table, and D and trimming were inferred from the DNA itself. The sample contains 470,000 or so clones, 78% of them found a single time. The top ten hold 9.5% to 15% of the sample.

CDR1 and CDR2, per the germline V gene, are KGHSH and LQKENI. Its CDR3 holds 12 amino acids, cysteine through phenylalanine. The kept DNA is CDR3 alone, 36 bases in frame from the first base. V and J lose 4 bases and 0 bases, and a span of 3 bases separates them. This clone was seen a few times. The antigen this receptor binds is unknown. No much larger clonotype is one base removed from it; base qualities were not supplied. Healthy HIV-negative adults with no recently reported acute infections or vaccinations were included as donors. All donors were Caucasian adults living in Nashville, Tennessee, USA. For unsorted samples, some 87 million PBMCs were counted, and genomic DNA was extracted using the QIAamp DNA Blood Mini kit. Blood was obtained by leukapheresis, after which PBMCs were separated by Ficoll-Histopaque density gradient centrifugation and cryopreserved in liquid nitrogen vapor phase.

The sample was PBMCs. Recombination joined TRBV18 with TRBJ1-1, with no confident D gene call. This clonotype originated in a woman between 40 and 50 years old in good health. Some clones in this sample may be carry-over from other donors' samples. At the DNA level, the sequence is TGTGCCAGCTCACAGATGAACACTGAAGCTTTCTTT. It codes for CASSQMNTEAFF.